The 18 T cell receptor beta chains reported below all come from one sample, sequenced in a study of T-cell reconstitution after alpha-beta-depleted transplantation in children. Unique molecular identifiers were built into the TCRbeta library. From the PCR reads, TCRdb called clonotypes with MiXCR, one entry per CDR3 protein. The table includes approximately 190,000 distinct CDR3 sequences, just under 6.5% detected once. The sequencing here drew on PBMCs, taken before TCRalphabeta/CD19-depleted stem cell transplant. These receptors were taken from a girl less than two years old with combined immunodeficiency, due to receive a stem cell transplant.

This clonotype was seen at least ten times. The genes are TRBV7-6 and TRBJ1-1; possibly TRBD1 for D (5 bases). The CDR3 length is 14 residues. Looked up from germline, CDR1 is SGHVS and CDR2 is FNYEAQ. V was cut by 3 bases and J by 1 base, with 9 bases left in between. CDR3 amino acids: CASSFSGANTEAFF. The CDR3, as DNA: TGTGCCAGCAGCTTCTCCGGGGCGAACACTGAAGCTTTCTTT. Combining the CDR3 with reference TRBV7-6 and TRBJ1-1 gives the whole variable domain GAGVSQSPRYKVTKRGQDVALRCDPISGHVSLYWYRQALGQGPEFLTYFNYEAQQDKSGLPNDRFSAERPEGSISTLTIQRTEQRDSAMYRCASSFSGANTEAFFGQGTRLTVV.

This clonotype was recorded at least ten times. This rearrangement joins TRBV20-1 to TRBJ2-5; D may be TRBD2 (5 bases). This CDR3 spans 15 amino acids. Germline V gene data show CDR1 as DFQATT and CDR2 as SNEGSKA (reference sequence). V shed 4 bases and J shed 1 base, with 16 bases lying between them. The CDR3 is CSANPFLAGQETQYF. The CDR3 region has the DNA TGCAGTGCTAACCCTTTCCTGGCGGGCCAAGAGACCCAGTACTTC.

The sample holds many counts of this clonotype. The chain joins TRBV29-1 to TRBJ1-2, with a weak D call TRBD1 (6 bases). V lost 0 bases and J 4 bases, leaving 15 bases between the germline ends. This CDR3 is built from 15 residues. Germline loops: CDR1 SQVTM, CDR2 ANQGSEA. The CDR3 DNA reads as TGCAGCGTTGAAGATCCGGACAGATCGATCTATGGCTACACCTTC. It is translated as CSVEDPDRSIYGYTF. The variable domain in full, with the rest retrieved from reference TRBV29-1 and TRBJ1-2, is SAVISQKPSRDICQRGTSLTIQCQVDSQVTMMFWYRQQPGQSLTLIATANQGSEATYESGFVIDKFPISRPNLTFSTLTVSNMSPEDSSIYLCSVEDPDRSIYGYTFGSGTRLTVV.

The table lists this clonotype with many counts. V and J are TRBV9 and TRBJ2-3, with TRBD2 matching over 8 bases. CDR1 and CDR2 from the germline V gene are SGDLS and YYNGEE. With 4 bases clipped from V and 6 bases from J, the junction kept 10 bases outside the gene matches. CDR3 length equals 15 residues. CDR3: CASSSPGGNGDTQYF. CDR3 coding DNA: TGTGCCAGCAGCTCACCGGGAGGGAACGGGGATACGCAGTATTTT.

The chain is built from TRBV12-3 or TRBV12-4 and TRBJ2-3; TRBD1 might be the D (6 bases). The CDR3 loop spans 12 amino acids. Trimming removed 6 bases at V and 6 bases at J, with 10 bases between. CDR3 in DNA: TGTGCCAGCAGCCAGGACAGTGATACGCAGTATTTT. Translating it yields CASSQDSDTQYF.

In this sample, this clonotype turned up a few times. The chain is built from TRBV7-9 and TRBJ2-7; D ambiguous. Germline V CDR1 and CDR2: SEHNR, FQNEAQ (reference sequence). The V end was cut by 6 bases, the J end by 1 base, with 13 bases between. CDR3 length: 14 residues. The CDR3 loop is CASSFDPSSYEQYF. The CDR3 nucleotides are TGTGCCAGCAGTTTCGACCCATCATCCTACGAGCAGTACTTC. The full variable domain, with the rest looked up from reference TRBV7-9 and TRBJ2-7, is DTGVSQNPRHKITKRGQNVTFRCDPISEHNRLYWYRQTLGQGPEFLTYFQNEAQLEKSRLLSDRFSAERPKGSFSTLEIQRTEQGDSAMYLCASSFDPSSYEQYFGPGTRLTVT.

This clonotype has ten or more counts. The chain joins TRBV12-3 or TRBV12-4 to TRBJ2-7; 13 bases agree with TRBD2. V was clipped by 6 bases and J by 4 bases; unmatched bases: 6. This CDR3 has 15 amino acids. The CDR3: CASSSGLAGVYEQYF. The CDR3 DNA follows: TGTGCCAGCAGCTCAGGACTAGCGGGAGTTTACGAGCAGTACTTC.

This clonotype has ten or more counts. The chain joins TRBV19 to TRBJ2-7, with D tentatively TRBD1 (5 bases). The CDR3 length is 12 residues. V was pared by 3 bases and J by 5 bases, with 8 bases between. The V gene's germline CDR1 is LNHDA and CDR2 SQIVND (reference sequence). The CDR3 loop is CASSIVGDEQYF. In nucleotides, the CDR3 is TGTGCCAGTAGTATCGTAGGGGACGAGCAGTACTTC.

This clonotype was observed once. This chain links TRBV5-5 with TRBJ2-5, with D perhaps given as TRBD1 or TRBD2 (6 bases each). The ends were cut back, 4 bases at V and 4 bases at J, with 20 bases in the middle. The length of the CDR3 is 16 residues. Germline V gene lookup returns CDR1 SGHKS and CDR2 YYEKEE (reference sequence). The CDR3: CASSPKGGSVRETQYF. The CDR3 DNA is TGTGCCAGCAGCCCGAAGGGGGGAAGTGTAAGAGAGACCCAGTACTTC.

This clonotype has at least ten counts. This sequence joins TRBV14 and TRBJ2-7; maybe TRBD1 (6 bases). Trimming left V 1 base short and J 3 bases short, with 13 bases between. The CDR3 runs 15 residues. Germline CDR1 SGHDN, CDR2 FVKESK. CDR3 loop: CASSQAGQPHYEQYF. The DNA for the CDR3 is TGTGCCAGCAGCCAAGCAGGACAGCCCCACTACGAGCAGTACTTC.

This clonotype has a count of ten or more. The chain employs TRBV7-8 and TRBJ2-5; 11 bases are shared with TRBD2. J gave up 1 base and V 3 bases, and 1 base lay outside the gene matches. Germline V CDR1 and CDR2: SGHVS, FQNEAQ. CDR3 size: 15 residues. CDR3 sequence reads: CASSFLAGGQETQYF. CDR3 nucleotide sequence: TGTGCCAGCAGCTTTCTAGCGGGGGGCCAAGAGACCCAGTACTTC.

This clonotype was seen many times. The chain couples TRBV15 to TRBJ2-1; D gene ambiguous. The V gene lost 3 bases and the J gene lost 7 bases, with 7 bases spanning the gap. Germline CDR1 LNHNV, CDR2 YYDKDF (reference sequence). This CDR3 is built from 12 residues. The DNA for the CDR3 is TGTGCCACCAGCAGGATAGCTAATGAGCAGTTCTTC. The encoded protein is CATSRIANEQFF.

This clonotype was recorded many times. The J gene is TRBJ2-2, the V gene TRBV12-3 or TRBV12-4, with D unresolved. V was shortened by 2 bases and J by 8 bases, with 15 bases between the two germline ends. This CDR3 region has 15 residues. CDR3 in amino acids: CASSLLPSQAGELFF. DNA for the CDR3: TGTGCCAGCAGTTTATTGCCAAGCCAGGCGGGGGAGCTGTTTTTT.

This clonotype came up a few times. The rearrangement joins TRBV20-1 to TRBJ2-1, with 13 positions matching TRBD2. The V and J ends lost 8 bases and 4 bases, in that order; junction bases with no gene match: 8. This CDR3 region has 15 residues. Germline V gene data show CDR1 as DFQATT and CDR2 as SNEGSKA (reference sequence). The CDR3 DNA reads TGCAGTACTCAACTAGCGGGAGGGCAATACAATGAGCAGTTCTTC. Its translation is CSTQLAGGQYNEQFF.

This clonotype was detected many times. This chain links TRBV29-1 with TRBJ1-1, with D perhaps matching TRBD1 (5 bases). The V end lost 7 bases, the J end lost 6 bases, and 15 bases lay between the germline ends. The CDR3 has 12 residues. Germline lookup yields CDR1 SQVTM and CDR2 ANQGSEA. The CDR3 nucleotides are TGCAGCGCTTTCGACAGTTCACCTGAAGCTTTCTTT. Its protein product is CSAFDSSPEAFF.

This clonotype was counted many times. V and J are TRBV4-2 and TRBJ2-1, with D uncertain. V shed 0 bases and J shed 2 bases, with 8 bases lying between them. From germline, CDR1 is LGHNA and CDR2 YNFKEQ. The CDR3 covers 15 residues. CDR3 residues: CASSQEGSPYNEQFF. In DNA form, the CDR3 reads TGTGCCAGCAGCCAAGAAGGAAGCCCCTACAATGAGCAGTTCTTC.

In its sample, this clonotype was seen many times. This chain connects TRBV7-9 to TRBJ1-2; 9 bases are shared with TRBD1. This CDR3 has 15 amino acids. Germline values: CDR1 SEHNR, CDR2 FQNEAQ (reference sequence). Trimming removed 5 bases from V and 5 bases from J; junction bases left unmatched: 9. The CDR3 nucleotides read TGTGCCAGCAGCACCTGGGCCGGGACAGGGTATGGCTACACCTTC. This translates into CASSTWAGTGYGYTF.

In its sample, this clonotype was seen a few times. V gene TRBV30 combines with J gene TRBJ1-2, with 8 nucleotides matching TRBD1. The CDR3 spans 12 residues. V shed 5 bases and J 9 bases; nucleotides not matched to a gene: 8. Looked up from germline, CDR1 is GTSNPN and CDR2 is SVGIG (reference sequence). CDR3 in amino acids: CAWGRDRSSYTF. CDR3 DNA: TGTGCCTGGGGCCGGGACAGGTCGAGCTACACCTTC. Supplemented by reference TRBV30 and TRBJ1-2, the full variable domain reads SQTIHQWPATLVQPVGSPLSLECTVEGTSNPNLYWYRQAAGRGLQLLFYSVGIGQISSEVPQNLSASRPQDRQFILSSKKLLLSDSGFYLCAWGRDRSSYTFGSGTRLTVV.